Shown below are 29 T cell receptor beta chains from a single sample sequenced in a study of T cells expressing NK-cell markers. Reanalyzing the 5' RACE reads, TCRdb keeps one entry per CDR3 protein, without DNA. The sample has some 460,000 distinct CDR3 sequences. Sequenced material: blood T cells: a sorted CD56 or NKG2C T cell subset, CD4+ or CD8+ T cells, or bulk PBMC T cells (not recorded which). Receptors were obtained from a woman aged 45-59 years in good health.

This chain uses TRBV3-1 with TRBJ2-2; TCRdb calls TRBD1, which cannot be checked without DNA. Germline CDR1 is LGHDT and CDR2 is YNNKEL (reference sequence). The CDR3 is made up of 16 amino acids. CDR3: CASSRPRTTNTGELFF.

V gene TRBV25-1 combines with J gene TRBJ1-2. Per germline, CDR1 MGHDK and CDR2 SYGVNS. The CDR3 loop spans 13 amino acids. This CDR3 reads CASSVGRAYGYTF.

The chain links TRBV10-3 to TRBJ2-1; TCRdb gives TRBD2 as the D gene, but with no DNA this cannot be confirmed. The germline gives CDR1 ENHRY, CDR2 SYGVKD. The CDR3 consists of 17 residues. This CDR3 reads CAISESVAGRARNEQFF.

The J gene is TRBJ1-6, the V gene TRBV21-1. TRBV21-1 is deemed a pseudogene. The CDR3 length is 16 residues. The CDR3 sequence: CASSKEVGFYNSPLHF.

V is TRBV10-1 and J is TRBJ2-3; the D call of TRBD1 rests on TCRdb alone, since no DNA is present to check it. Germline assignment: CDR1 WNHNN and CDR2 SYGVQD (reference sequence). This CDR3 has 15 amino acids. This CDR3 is CASSRASGGADTQYF.

CDR3 in amino acids: CSATRTSAGGEQFF. The genes are TRBV20-1 and TRBJ2-1; TCRdb names TRBD2, which stays unverified in the absence of DNA. Germline assignment: CDR1 DFQATT and CDR2 SNEGSKA (reference sequence). This CDR3 contains 14 residues.

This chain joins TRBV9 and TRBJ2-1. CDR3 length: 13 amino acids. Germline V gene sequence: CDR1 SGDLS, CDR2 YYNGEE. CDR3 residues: CASSVAMEREQFF.

This CDR3 reads CASSDWGLAEQETQYF. The chain employs TRBV6-4 and TRBJ2-5; there is no DNA to check the TCRdb D call of TRBD2. The germline V gene encodes CDR1 MRHNA and CDR2 SNTAGT. CDR3 length equals 16 residues.

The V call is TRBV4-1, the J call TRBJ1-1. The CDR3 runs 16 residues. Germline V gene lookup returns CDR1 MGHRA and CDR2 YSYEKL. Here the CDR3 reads CASSQGVTDGGTEAFF.

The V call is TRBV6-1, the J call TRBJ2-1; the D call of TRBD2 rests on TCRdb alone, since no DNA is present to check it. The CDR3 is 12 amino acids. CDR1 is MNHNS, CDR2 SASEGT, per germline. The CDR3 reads CASSEEGRRQFF.

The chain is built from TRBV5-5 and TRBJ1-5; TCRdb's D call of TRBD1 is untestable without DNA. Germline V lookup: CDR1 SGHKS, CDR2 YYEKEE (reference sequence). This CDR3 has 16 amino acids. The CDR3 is CASSLLGGGRNQPQHF.

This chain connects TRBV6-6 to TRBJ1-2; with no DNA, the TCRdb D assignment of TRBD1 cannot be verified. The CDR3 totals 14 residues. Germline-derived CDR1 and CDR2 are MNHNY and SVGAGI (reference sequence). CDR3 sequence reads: CASSYLEGDYGYTF.

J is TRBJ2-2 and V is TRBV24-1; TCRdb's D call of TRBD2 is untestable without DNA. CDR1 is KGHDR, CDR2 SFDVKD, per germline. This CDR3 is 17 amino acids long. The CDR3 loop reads CATSDFQLAGGPMELFF.

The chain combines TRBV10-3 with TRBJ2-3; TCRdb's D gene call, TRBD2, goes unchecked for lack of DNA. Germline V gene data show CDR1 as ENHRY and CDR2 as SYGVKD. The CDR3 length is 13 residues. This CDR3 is CATRDYLTDTQYF.

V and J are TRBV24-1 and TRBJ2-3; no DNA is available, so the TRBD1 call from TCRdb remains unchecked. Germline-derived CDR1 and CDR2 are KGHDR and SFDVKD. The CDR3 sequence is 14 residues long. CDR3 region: CATSSRDYTDTQYF.

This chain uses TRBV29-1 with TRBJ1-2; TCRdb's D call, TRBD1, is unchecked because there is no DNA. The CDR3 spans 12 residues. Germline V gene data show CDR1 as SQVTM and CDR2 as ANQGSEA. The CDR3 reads CSVVRGDYGYTF.

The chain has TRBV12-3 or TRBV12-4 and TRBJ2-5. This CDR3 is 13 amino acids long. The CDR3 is CASSLTGVKTQYF.

Here the CDR3 reads CASQGAVETQYF. The chain couples TRBV3-1 to TRBJ2-5; the D call of TRBD1 rests on TCRdb alone, since no DNA is present to check it. Per germline, CDR1 LGHDT and CDR2 YNNKEL (reference sequence). The CDR3 is 12 residues long.

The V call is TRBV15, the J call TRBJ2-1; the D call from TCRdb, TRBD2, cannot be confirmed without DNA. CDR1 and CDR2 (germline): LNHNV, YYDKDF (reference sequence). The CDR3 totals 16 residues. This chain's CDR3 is CATSKSGGRPPNEQFF.

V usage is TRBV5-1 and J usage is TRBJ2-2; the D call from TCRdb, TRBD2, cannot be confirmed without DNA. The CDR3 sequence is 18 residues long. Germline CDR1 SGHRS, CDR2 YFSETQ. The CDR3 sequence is CASSFLGLAGGFGGELFF.

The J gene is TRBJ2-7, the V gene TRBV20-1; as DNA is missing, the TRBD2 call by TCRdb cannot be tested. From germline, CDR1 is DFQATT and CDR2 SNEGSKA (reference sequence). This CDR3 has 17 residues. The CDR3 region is CSARSRGLAGVGDEQYF.

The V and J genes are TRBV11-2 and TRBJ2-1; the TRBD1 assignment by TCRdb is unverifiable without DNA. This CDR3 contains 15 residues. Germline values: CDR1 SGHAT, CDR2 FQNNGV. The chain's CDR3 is CASSPGSRYYNEQFF.

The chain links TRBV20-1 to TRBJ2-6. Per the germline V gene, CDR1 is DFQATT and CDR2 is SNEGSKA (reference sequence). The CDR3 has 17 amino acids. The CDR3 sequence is CSARPSQDGSGANVLTF.

The CDR3 is CASTPQGAHNEQFF. This chain uses TRBV4-1 with TRBJ2-1; checking the TCRdb D call of TRBD1 is not possible without DNA. Germline V gives CDR1 MGHRA, CDR2 YSYEKL. The CDR3 covers 14 residues.

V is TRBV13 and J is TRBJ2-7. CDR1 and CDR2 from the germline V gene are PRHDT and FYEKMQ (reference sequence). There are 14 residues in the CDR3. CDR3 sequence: CASSRWIGSDEQYF.

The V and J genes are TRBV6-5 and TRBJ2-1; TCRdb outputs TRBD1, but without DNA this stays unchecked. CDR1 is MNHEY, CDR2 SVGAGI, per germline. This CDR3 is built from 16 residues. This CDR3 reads CASSYQGSTQPNEQFF.

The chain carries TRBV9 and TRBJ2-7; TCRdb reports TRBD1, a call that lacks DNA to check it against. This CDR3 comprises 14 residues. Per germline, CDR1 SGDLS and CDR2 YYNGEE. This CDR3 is CASSVDRTGYEQYF.

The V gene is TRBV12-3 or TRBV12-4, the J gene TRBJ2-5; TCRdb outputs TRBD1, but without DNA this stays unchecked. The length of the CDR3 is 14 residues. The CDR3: CASINLGGSETQYF.

This CDR3 reads CASSQDLFRGGRSYNEQFF. The rearrangement links TRBV4-1 to TRBJ2-1; TCRdb indicates TRBD1, and absent DNA this call remains unverified. This CDR3 is built from 19 residues. Germline assignment: CDR1 MGHRA and CDR2 YSYEKL.